This paragraph reports one T cell receptor (beta chain). What it binds is unknown. The sample is drawn from a study of cytomegalovirus exposure and HLA in healthy donors. General study findings and limits: Subsequent analysis revealed that first-cohort TCR clusters tended to co-occur in the 120 validation repertoires.

Clones were read by immunoSEQ multiplex PCR, and TCRdb kept only the in-frame ones, dropping some. The data contain approximately 160,000 clones, over 80% of them singletons. With 1 base removed from V and 3 bases from J, the gap between germline ends came to 12 bases. CDR1 is SGHTA and CDR2 is FQGNSA in the germline V gene. This CDR3 has 15 amino acids. This sequence joins TRBV7-2 and TRBJ1-2; perhaps TRBD1 as D (6 bases). Sequencing was carried out using PBMCs. This sequence originates from a man in his thirties or forties in good health and CMV-seropositive. The CDR3 here is CASSLERGRDYGYTF. In DNA, the CDR3 is TGTGCCAGCAGCTTAGAGCGGGGGCGAGACTATGGCTACACCTTC.